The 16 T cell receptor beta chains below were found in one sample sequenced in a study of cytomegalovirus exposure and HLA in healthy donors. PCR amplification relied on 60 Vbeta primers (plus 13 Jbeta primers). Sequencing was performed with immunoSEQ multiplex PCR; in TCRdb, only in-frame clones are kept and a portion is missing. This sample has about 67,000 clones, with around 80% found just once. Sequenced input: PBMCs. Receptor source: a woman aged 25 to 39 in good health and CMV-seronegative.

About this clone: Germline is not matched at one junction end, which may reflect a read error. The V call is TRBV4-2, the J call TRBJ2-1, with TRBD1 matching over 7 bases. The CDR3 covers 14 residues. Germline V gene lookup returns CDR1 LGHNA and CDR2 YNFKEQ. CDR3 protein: CASSQGQGYYEQFF. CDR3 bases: TGTGCCAGCAGCCAAGGACAGGGCTACTATGAGCAGTTCTTC.

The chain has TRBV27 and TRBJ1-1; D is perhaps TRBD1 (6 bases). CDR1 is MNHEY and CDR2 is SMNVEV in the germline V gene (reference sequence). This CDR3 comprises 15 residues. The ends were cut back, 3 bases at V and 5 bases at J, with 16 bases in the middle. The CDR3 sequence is CASSFGGRGKTEAFF. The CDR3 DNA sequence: TGTGCCAGCAGTTTCGGGGGGCGGGGAAAGACTGAAGCTTTCTTT.

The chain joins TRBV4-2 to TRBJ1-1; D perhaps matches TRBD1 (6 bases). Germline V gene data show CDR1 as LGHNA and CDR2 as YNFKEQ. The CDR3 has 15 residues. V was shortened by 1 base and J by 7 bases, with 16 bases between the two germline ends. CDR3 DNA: TGTGCCAGCAGCCAAGTACAGGGTGGTTTTGGTGAAGCTTTCTTT. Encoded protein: CASSQVQGGFGEAFF.

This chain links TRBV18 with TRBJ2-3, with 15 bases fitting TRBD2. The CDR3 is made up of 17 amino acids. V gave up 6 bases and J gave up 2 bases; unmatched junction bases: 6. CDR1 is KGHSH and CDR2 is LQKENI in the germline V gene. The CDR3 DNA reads TGTGCCAGCTCGACCGGGACTAGCGGGGGGACCACAGATACGCAGTATTTT. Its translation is CASSTGTSGGTTDTQYF. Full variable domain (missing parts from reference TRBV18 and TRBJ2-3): NAGVMQNPRHLVRRRGQEARLRCSPMKGHSHVYWYRQLPEEGLKFMVYLQKENIIDESGMPKERFSAEFPKEGPSILRIQQVVRGDSAAYFCASSTGTSGGTTDTQYFGPGTRLTVL.

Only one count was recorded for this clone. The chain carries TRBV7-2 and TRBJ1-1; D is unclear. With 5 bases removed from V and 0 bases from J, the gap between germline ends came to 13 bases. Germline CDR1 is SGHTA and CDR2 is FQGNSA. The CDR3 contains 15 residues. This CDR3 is CASSLLPGMNTEAFF. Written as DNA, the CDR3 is TGTGCCAGCAGCCTCCTTCCCGGGATGAACACTGAAGCTTTCTTT. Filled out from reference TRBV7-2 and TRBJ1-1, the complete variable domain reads GAGVSQSPSNKVTEKGKDVELRCDPISGHTALYWYRQSLGQGLEFLIYFQGNSAPDKSGLPSDRFSAERTGGSVSTLTIQRTQQEDSAVYLCASSLLPGMNTEAFFGQGTRLTVV.

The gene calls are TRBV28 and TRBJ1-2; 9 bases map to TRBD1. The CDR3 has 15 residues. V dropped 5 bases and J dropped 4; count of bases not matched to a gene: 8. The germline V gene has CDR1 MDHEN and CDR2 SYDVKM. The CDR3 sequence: CASSLTGGASYGYTF. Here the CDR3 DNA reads TGTGCCAGCAGTCTAACAGGGGGCGCATCCTATGGCTACACCTTC.

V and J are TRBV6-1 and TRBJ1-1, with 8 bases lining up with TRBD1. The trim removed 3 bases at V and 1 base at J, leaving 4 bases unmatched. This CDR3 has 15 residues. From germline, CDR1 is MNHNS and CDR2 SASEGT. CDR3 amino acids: CASSETGAPNTEAFF. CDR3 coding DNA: TGTGCCAGCAGTGAGACAGGGGCTCCGAACACTGAAGCTTTCTTT.

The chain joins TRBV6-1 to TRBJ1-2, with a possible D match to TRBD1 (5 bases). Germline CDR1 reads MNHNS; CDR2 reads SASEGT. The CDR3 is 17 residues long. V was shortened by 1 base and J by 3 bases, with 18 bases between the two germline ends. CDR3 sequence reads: CASSEDGQGPLYYGYTF. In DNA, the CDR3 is TGTGCCAGCAGTGAAGATGGGCAGGGCCCTCTCTACTATGGCTACACCTTC.

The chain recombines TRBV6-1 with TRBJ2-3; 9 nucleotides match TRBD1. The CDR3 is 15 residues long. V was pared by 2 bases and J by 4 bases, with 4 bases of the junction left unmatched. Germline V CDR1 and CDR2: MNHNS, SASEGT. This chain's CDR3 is CASSESGDRADTQYF. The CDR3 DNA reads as TGTGCCAGCAGTGAATCCGGGGACAGGGCAGATACGCAGTATTTT.

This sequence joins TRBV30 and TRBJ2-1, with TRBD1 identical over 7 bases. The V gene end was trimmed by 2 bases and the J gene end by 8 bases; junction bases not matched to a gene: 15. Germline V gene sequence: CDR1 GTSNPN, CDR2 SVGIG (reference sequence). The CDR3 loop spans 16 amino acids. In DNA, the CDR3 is TGTGCCTGGAGTCTTTCGCCCGGACAGGAGTTAGATGAGCAGTTCTTC. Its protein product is CAWSLSPGQELDEQFF.

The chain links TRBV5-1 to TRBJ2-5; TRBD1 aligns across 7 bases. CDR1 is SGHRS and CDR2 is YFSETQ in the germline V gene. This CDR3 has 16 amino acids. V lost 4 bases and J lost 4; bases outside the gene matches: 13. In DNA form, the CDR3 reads TGCGCCAGCAGCACAAAGACAGGGACCTCGGTAGAGACCCAGTACTTC. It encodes CASSTKTGTSVETQYF.

Written as DNA, the CDR3 is TGTGCCAGCTCACCGGACCGGGACAGCCGACCCCTCCACTTT. Translation: CASSPDRDSRPLHF. This rearrangement joins TRBV18 to TRBJ1-6, with 7 bases matching TRBD1. The CDR3 loop spans 14 amino acids. Unmatched junction bases numbered 8, after V lost 3 bases and J lost 12 bases. CDR1 is KGHSH and CDR2 is LQKENI in the germline V gene.

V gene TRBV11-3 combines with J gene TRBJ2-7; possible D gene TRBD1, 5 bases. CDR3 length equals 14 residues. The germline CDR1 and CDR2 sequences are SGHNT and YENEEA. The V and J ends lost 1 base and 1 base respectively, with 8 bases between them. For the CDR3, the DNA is TGTGCCAGCAGCTTAGGCAGGGCGTCCTACGAGCAGTACTTC. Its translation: CASSLGRASYEQYF.

This CDR3 reads CASSPLDRGGDTIYF. The CDR3 DNA sequence: TGTGCCAGCAGTCCGCTGGACAGGGGAGGGGACACCATATATTTT. This rearrangement joins TRBV27 to TRBJ1-3; 9 bases align to TRBD1. Germline-derived CDR1 and CDR2 are MNHEY and SMNVEV (reference sequence). CDR3 length: 15 amino acids. V was clipped by 5 bases and J by 8 bases; unmatched bases: 10.

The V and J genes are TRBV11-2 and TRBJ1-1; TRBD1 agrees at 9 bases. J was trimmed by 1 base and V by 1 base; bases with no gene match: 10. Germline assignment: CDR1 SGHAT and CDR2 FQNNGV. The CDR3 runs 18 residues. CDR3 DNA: TGTGCCAGCAGCTTAGGTATTGGACAGGGGTACCCGAACACTGAAGCTTTCTTT. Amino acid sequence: CASSLGIGQGYPNTEAFF.

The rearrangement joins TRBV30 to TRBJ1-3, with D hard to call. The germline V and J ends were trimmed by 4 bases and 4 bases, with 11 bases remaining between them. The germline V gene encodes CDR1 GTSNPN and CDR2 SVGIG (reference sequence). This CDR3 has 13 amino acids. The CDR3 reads CAWIPFSGNTIYF. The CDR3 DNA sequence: TGTGCCTGGATTCCCTTCTCGGGAAACACCATATATTTT. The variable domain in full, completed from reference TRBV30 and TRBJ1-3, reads SQTIHQWPATLVQPVGSPLSLECTVEGTSNPNLYWYRQAAGRGLQLLFYSVGIGQISSEVPQNLSASRPQDRQFILSSKKLLLSDSGFYLCAWIPFSGNTIYFGEGSWLTVV.